This T cell receptor beta chain was sequenced for a study of tumor-infiltrating lymphocytes in primary liver carcinoma. Study-wide results and caveats: Tumor specimens were characterized by a significantly higher top-250-clone fraction than blood (p = 0.039).

The investigators made TCR beta cDNA from about 0.45 ug total RNA, using a constant-region primer. Three nested multiplex PCR rounds, a slightly modified ARM-PCR, produced the libraries for TCR beta. Running 9 to 10 cycles apiece, the first two PCR rounds relied on TRBV1-TRBV30 forward primers together with a C-beta reverse primer. TCRdb reprocessed the multiplex PCR reads via MiXCR and lists one record per CDR3 protein. Of 300,000 to 350,000 distinct CDR3 sequences in the sample, 50% to 75% are singletons; the top ten hold 15% to 20%. V dropped 6 bases and J dropped 7; count of bases not matched to a gene: 17. The CDR3 totals 17 residues. Germline assignment: CDR1 SQVTM and CDR2 ANQGSEA. On this clonotype: Its antigen remains unknown. This may be a read error, as it is one base from a much larger clone.

RNA isolated from unsorted whole blood supplied the blood RNA, with germline DNA also extracted. Patients in the cohort were treatment-naive and living with chronic HBV infection. The sequenced sample was peripheral blood. V is TRBV29-1 and J is TRBJ2-1; 11 nucleotides line up with TRBD1. This receptor was obtained from a woman younger than 45 with primary liver carcinoma and hepatitis B virus infection. CDR3 sequence (DNA): TGCAGCGTCCCCGGGACAGGGGGGACCGGGAGGCGGAATGAGCAGTTCTTC. As protein: CSVPGTGGTGRRNEQFF.